This T cell receptor (beta chain) derives from a study of low-dose radiotherapy and immunotherapy resistance in tumors. This clonotype rates as medium-sized (0.01 to 0.1%). The germline V and J ends were trimmed by 1 base and 0 bases, with 4 bases remaining between them. Germline-derived CDR1 and CDR2 are SGHRS and YFSETQ. The CDR3 has 13 residues. The time point: after trial treatment. Treatment here: LDRT plus nivolumab, ipilimumab, low-dose cyclophosphamide and aspirin (RACIN trial). Donors, who were enrolled in a single-arm phase I dose-escalation trial, received nivolumab, ipilimumab, aspirin, low-dose cyclophosphamide and low-dose radiotherapy. cDNA synthesis used a TRAV/TRBV-specific primer set for both chains. With a V-primer adapter and a constant-region primer, TCRs were amplified for around 21 PCR cycles. One entry per CDR3 protein results from TCRdb running MiXCR on the reads. This sample yields 30,000 or so distinct CDR3 sequences, of which 45% to 55% are seen a single time; about 5.7% belongs to the top ten.

The specimen comprised PBMCs, sampled after low-dose radiotherapy plus immunotherapy. The chain joins TRBV5-1 to TRBJ1-1; no definite D call. The clonotype comes from a male donor with gallbladder cancer. The CDR3 region is CASSLRLNTEAFF. The CDR3 DNA follows: TGCGCCAGCAGCTTGAGGCTGAACACTGAAGCTTTCTTT. Full variable domain (remainder filled in from reference TRBV5-1 and TRBJ1-1): KAGVTQTPRYLIKTRGQQVTLSCSPISGHRSVSWYQQTPGQGLQFLFEYFSETQRNKGNFPGRFSGRQFSNSRSEMNVSTLELGDSALYLCASSLRLNTEAFFGQGTRLTVV.